This T cell receptor (beta chain) was captured by sequencing in a study of persistence of HIV-infected CD4 T cells. Study details: CD4+ T cells responding to CMV or HIV-1 Gag were isolated. Study-wide findings and caveats: Within sorted populations, more oligoclonal TCRs accompanied more oligoclonal proviruses.

This CDR3 contains 15 residues. Germline V gene sequence: CDR1 MNHEY, CDR2 SVGAGI. V was shortened by 4 bases and J by 9 bases, with 16 bases between the two germline ends. This clone was seen only a few times. Its antigen is undetermined. The libraries were made with immunoSEQ version 4 in survey mode. Measured with immunoSEQ multiplex PCR; TCRdb has only the in-frame clones, and not every one. The data contain about 64,000 clones, approximately 75% of them singletons. The stimulus was an HIV-1 Gag 15-mer peptide pool, about 1 ug/peptide/mL. Sorted nonresponding memory CD4+ T cells were CD40L-negative, CD69-negative, CD45RO-high. Before stimulation, PBMCs underwent CD8+ T cell depletion.

The sequenced sample was CD4+ T cells sorted from PBMCs after 18-hour stimulation, obtained from a patient who received antiretroviral therapy. This receptor was obtained from an adult man with HIV who was CMV-seropositive. J is TRBJ1-6 and V is TRBV6-5; D not certain. The CDR3 DNA is TGTGCCAGCAGTTTTCCGCGGGCATCAGGTTCACCCCTCCACTTT. Protein: CASSFPRASGSPLHF.